These 19 T cell receptor beta chains originate from one sample sequenced in a study of T cells after yellow fever vaccination. A single record per CDR3 protein comes from TCRdb applying MiXCR to the 5' RACE reads. Of approximately 160,000 distinct CDR3 sequences listed, 9.3% were seen once; the top ten hold about a third. Here the sequenced sample was CD8+ T cells sorted from PBMCs, taken 45 days after the yellow fever booster vaccination. These receptors were collected from a man between 18 and 29 years old who received the YFV17D yellow fever vaccine.

This clonotype turned up a few times. J is TRBJ2-7 and V is TRBV7-9, with 12 bases aligning to TRBD2. Germline V gene lookup returns CDR1 SEHNR and CDR2 FQNEAQ (reference sequence). V lost 5 bases and J lost 2; bases outside the gene matches: 7. This CDR3 has 16 residues. In DNA form, the CDR3 reads TGTGCCAGCAGCCCGATACTAGCGGGGGGAACCTACGAGCAGTACGTC. This gives the protein CASSPILAGGTYEQYV.

In this sample, this clonotype turned up many times. CDR3 in amino acids: CASSTLTVNLGTDTQYF. The CDR3 DNA sequence: TGTGCCAGCAGTACCCTAACGGTGAACCTCGGGACAGATACGCAGTATTTT. V usage is TRBV28 and J usage is TRBJ2-3, with D hard to call. Deletions cut 5 bases from V and 3 bases from J, with 21 bases between. This CDR3 contains 17 residues. Germline V lookup: CDR1 MDHEN, CDR2 SYDVKM.

This clonotype was detected a few times. The rearrangement links TRBV5-1 to TRBJ2-5, with D possibly TRBD2 on 6 matching bases. The CDR3 is 14 residues long. Germline V gene sequence: CDR1 SGHRS, CDR2 YFSETQ. Trimming removed 4 bases at V and 5 bases at J, with 15 bases between. The CDR3 DNA follows: TGCGCCAGCAGCGGGGACTTCGGAGTGGAGACCCAGTACTTC. Translating gives CASSGDFGVETQYF. Variable domain in full (rest from reference TRBV5-1 and TRBJ2-5): KAGVTQTPRYLIKTRGQQVTLSCSPISGHRSVSWYQQTPGQGLQFLFEYFSETQRNKGNFPGRFSGRQFSNSRSEMNVSTLELGDSALYLCASSGDFGVETQYFGPGTRLLVL.

The chain recombines TRBV12-3 or TRBV12-4 with TRBJ1-1; D unresolved. V dropped 3 bases and J dropped 7 bases, with 6 bases sitting between them. The CDR3 loop spans 11 amino acids. The CDR3 region is CASSLAREAFF. Written as DNA, the CDR3 is TGTGCCAGCAGTTTGGCACGTGAAGCTTTCTTT.

This clonotype was counted between two and nine times. This chain uses TRBV7-9 with TRBJ2-2, with D possibly being TRBD2 (5 bases). The germline V and J ends were trimmed by 5 bases and 2 bases, with 15 bases remaining between them. Germline CDR1 is SEHNR and CDR2 is FQNEAQ (reference sequence). There are 16 residues in the CDR3. The CDR3 DNA follows: TGTGCCAGCAGCCCCGCTAGCATCCGAAACACCGGGGAGCTGTTTTTT. Its translation: CASSPASIRNTGELFF.

In this sample, this clonotype turned up a few times. The chain links TRBV12-3 or TRBV12-4 to TRBJ2-7; D possibly corresponds to TRBD2 (5 bases). The CDR3 consists of 13 residues. Trimming removed 6 bases from V and 2 bases from J, with 11 bases in between. In DNA form, the CDR3 reads TGTGCCAGCAGCCACACGAGGGCCTACGAGCAGTACTTC. Its protein product is CASSHTRAYEQYF.

This chain uses TRBV28 with TRBJ2-3; 7 bases match TRBD2. J lost 4 bases, V lost 2 bases, and 6 bases had no gene match. CDR1 is MDHEN and CDR2 is SYDVKM in the germline V gene. The CDR3 is 15 amino acids. The chain's CDR3 is CASSLGGGIADTQYF. The CDR3 nucleotides are TGTGCCAGCAGTTTAGGGGGGGGGATTGCAGATACGCAGTATTTT. The variable domain in full, with the rest retrieved from reference TRBV28 and TRBJ2-3, is DVKVTQSSRYLVKRTGEKVFLECVQDMDHENMFWYRQDPGLGLRLIYFSYDVKMKEKGDIPEGYSVSREKKERFSLILESASTNQTSMYLCASSLGGGIADTQYFGPGTRLTVL.

The rearrangement joins TRBV6-2 or TRBV6-3 to TRBJ1-5; no clear D gene. Between the trimmed V and J ends, which lost 2 bases and 3 bases, there was a span of 11 bases. CDR3 length: 15 amino acids. Germline values: CDR1 MNHEY, CDR2 SVGEGT. The CDR3 nucleotides read TGTGCCAGCAGTTACAGTCAGGTGATCAATCAGCCCCAGCATTTT. This sequence encodes CASSYSQVINQPQHF.

This chain connects TRBV29-1 to TRBJ2-7; the D gene is possibly TRBD2 (5 bases). The CDR3 contains 17 residues. Germline CDR1 is SQVTM and CDR2 is ANQGSEA. Trimming took 4 bases from V and 3 from J, leaving 25 bases between them. The CDR3 protein is CSVAPLDLRRSHYEQYF. The CDR3 DNA follows: TGCAGCGTTGCCCCCCTAGACTTAAGGAGGTCTCACTACGAGCAGTACTTC.

This clonotype has only a few counts. This chain connects TRBV7-6 to TRBJ1-6; D gene ambiguous. This CDR3 contains 16 residues. V dropped 1 base and J dropped 6 bases, with 13 bases sitting between them. Germline lookup yields CDR1 SGHVS and CDR2 FNYEAQ. The CDR3 DNA is TGTGCCAGCAGCTTAGGGGTCGCAGAAAGTAATTCACCCCTCCACTTT. Translating it yields CASSLGVAESNSPLHF. Together with reference TRBV7-6 and TRBJ1-6, the CDR3 gives the full variable domain: GAGVSQSPRYKVTKRGQDVALRCDPISGHVSLYWYRQALGQGPEFLTYFNYEAQQDKSGLPNDRFSAERPEGSISTLTIQRTEQRDSAMYRCASSLGVAESNSPLHFGNGTRLTVT.

V usage is TRBV5-6 and J usage is TRBJ2-5; 10 bases match TRBD2. The CDR3 covers 16 residues. V lost 5 bases and J lost 2; bases outside the gene matches: 9. CDR1 and CDR2 (germline): SGHDT, YYEEEE. CDR3 sequence reads: CASSYSGGPPQETQYF. CDR3 in DNA: TGTGCCAGCAGTTATAGCGGGGGGCCTCCACAAGAGACCCAGTACTTC.

This clonotype was observed many times. The chain employs TRBV6-6 and TRBJ1-2, with TRBD1 identical over 7 bases. CDR1 is MNHNY and CDR2 is SVGAGI in the germline V gene (reference sequence). The CDR3 has 13 residues. The V gene end was trimmed by 5 bases and the J gene end by 4 bases; junction bases not matched to a gene: 4. The CDR3, as DNA: TGTGCCAGCAGTCCGGGGACAGTCTATGGCTACACCTTC. It yields the protein CASSPGTVYGYTF.

In this sample, this clonotype turned up many times. The rearrangement links TRBV3-2 to TRBJ1-6; the table's D gene call, TRBD1, was not cross checked with the DNA. TRBV3-2 constitutes a pseudogene. The CDR3 runs 15 residues. CDR3 sequence: CASISTGIGNSPLHF. CDR3 sequence (DNA): TGTGCCAGCATCTCGACAGGGATCGGTAATTCACCCCTCCACTTT.

The rearrangement joins TRBV6-2 or TRBV6-3 to TRBJ1-5; D ambiguous. CDR1 and CDR2 from the germline V gene are MNHEY and SVGEGT. Trimming took 11 bases from V and 4 from J, leaving 15 bases between them. The CDR3 runs to 13 residues. The CDR3 DNA is TGTGCCGGCGGATCGGACGGGAATCAGCCCCAGCATTTT. It yields the protein CAGGSDGNQPQHF.

The rearrangement joins TRBV29-1 to TRBJ2-5; D possibly matches TRBD1 or TRBD2 (5 bases each). The CDR3 consists of 14 residues. The ends were cut back, 2 bases at V and 5 bases at J, with 15 bases in the middle. CDR1 is SQVTM, CDR2 ANQGSEA, per germline. The CDR3 here is CSVEWSGAGETQYF. CDR3 DNA: TGCAGCGTTGAATGGTCCGGGGCTGGGGAGACCCAGTACTTC.

In DNA form, the CDR3 reads TGTGCCAGCTCCAAAGCAGGGGTCGGGACTGAAGCTTTCTTT. Amino acid sequence: CASSKAGVGTEAFF. The chain recombines TRBV6-2 or TRBV6-3 with TRBJ1-1; TRBD1 might be the D (6 bases). Germline CDR1 reads MNHEY; CDR2 reads SVGEGT. Trimming shortened V by 8 bases and J by 5 bases, and 18 bases separated the two germline ends. The CDR3 is 14 amino acids.

This clonotype was counted many times. The chain recombines TRBV12-3 or TRBV12-4 with TRBJ2-3, with a possible D match to TRBD2 (6 bases). Trimming cost V 6 bases and J 4 bases, with 17 bases left between them. The CDR3 loop spans 15 amino acids. CDR3 region: CASSRDGGGSDTQYF. The CDR3 bases are TGTGCCAGCAGCCGAGACGGGGGAGGATCAGATACGCAGTATTTT.

The chain recombines TRBV7-9 with TRBJ1-3; no clear D. V lost 4 bases and J 3 bases, leaving 4 bases between the germline ends. This CDR3 contains 12 residues. Germline V gives CDR1 SEHNR, CDR2 FQNEAQ (reference sequence). The CDR3 DNA reads TGTGCCAGCAGCTATCTTGGAAACACCATATATTTT. Protein product: CASSYLGNTIYF. Based on the CDR3 plus reference TRBV7-9 and TRBJ1-3, the full variable domain is DTGVSQNPRHKITKRGQNVTFRCDPISEHNRLYWYRQTLGQGPEFLTYFQNEAQLEKSRLLSDRFSAERPKGSFSTLEIQRTEQGDSAMYLCASSYLGNTIYFGEGSWLTVV.

The chain employs TRBV7-9 and TRBJ2-1; D is unresolved. The CDR3 consists of 15 residues. V lost 3 bases and J 5 bases, leaving 14 bases between the germline ends. In germline, CDR1 is SEHNR, CDR2 FQNEAQ (reference sequence). The CDR3 region has the DNA TGTGCCAGCAGCTTCCCGTCCGTAAACCACAATGAGCAGTTCTTC. Its protein is CASSFPSVNHNEQFF.